Below, one T cell receptor beta chain is given with its context. V was pared by 5 bases and J by 4 bases, with 10 bases between. Germline V gives CDR1 KGHSH, CDR2 LQKENI. This CDR3 has 13 residues. Enrollment of patients from Seattle took place during active infection, with longitudinal follow-up. These data originate in a study of blood T cell repertoires in COVID-19. Study background: Some COVID-19 samples were acute and others convalescent; all came from the United States, Italy and Spain. The analysed material was cDNA or gDNA that came from T cells, B-cell-depleted T cells, or PBMCs.

Authors' analysis steps: For nucleated cells, counts were estimated from reference gene primer amplification. Sequencing used immunoSEQ multiplex PCR; TCRdb keeps in-frame clones, though not all of them. That table is the source of V, J and clone size, and D and trimming were worked out from the DNA. The data contain about 350,000 clones, more than 75% of them singletons. The sample comprised peripheral blood. This TCR came from a woman between 45 and 65 years old with COVID-19, enrolled during active disease. This chain joins TRBV18 and TRBJ2-3, with a tentative D call TRBD2 (5 bases). This CDR3 is CASSYIGADTQYF. The CDR3 region has the DNA TGTGCCAGCTCATACATCGGGGCAGATACGCAGTATTTT.